The text below deals with one TCR beta chain. The sample originates from a study of cytomegalovirus exposure and HLA in healthy donors. Profiled with immunoSEQ multiplex PCR; TCRdb holds only in-frame clones, not every one. This table holds 150,000 to 200,000 clones, about four fifths found once. CDR1 MDHEN and CDR2 SYDVKM come from the germline V gene. Between the trimmed V and J ends, which lost 1 base and 4 bases, there was a span of 10 bases. CDR3 length: 14 amino acids. This chain links TRBV28 with TRBJ1-2; possible D gene TRBD1, 6 bases. Sequenced input: PBMCs. This receptor was taken from a man aged 18-30 years in good health and CMV-seropositive. Here the CDR3 DNA reads TGTGCCAGCAGTTTATTCGGCAGGGGCTATGGCTACACCTTC. Translated, it gives CASSLFGRGYGYTF.